The clone carrying this TCR beta chain was observed a single time. Its target is not known. This record comes from a study of T cell responses to AZD1222 COVID-19 vaccine. Some clones are missing from TCRdb's copy, which holds only in-frame ones; the method was immunoSEQ multiplex PCR. The sample carries under 120,000 clones, 70% to 90% recorded once. The CDR3 runs to 15 residues. Per germline, CDR1 SGHVS and CDR2 FNYEAQ. V lost 3 bases to trimming and J lost 0 bases, with 6 bases between them. Findings of the study overall: CD4 TCRs covered the whole spike, strongest at regions 160-218 and 743-854.

This sequence was found in an adult who received the AZD1222 COVID-19 vaccine. The specimen comprised peripheral blood, sampled 28 days after the second AZD1222 dose. The chain recombines TRBV7-6 with TRBJ1-6; possibly TRBD1 for D (5 bases). DNA of the CDR3: TGTGCCAGCAGCTTGAGGGGCTCCTATAATTCACCCCTCCACTTT. Protein sequence: CASSLRGSYNSPLHF. Combining the CDR3 with reference TRBV7-6 and TRBJ1-6 gives the whole variable domain GAGVSQSPRYKVTKRGQDVALRCDPISGHVSLYWYRQALGQGPEFLTYFNYEAQQDKSGLPNDRFSAERPEGSISTLTIQRTEQRDSAMYRCASSLRGSYNSPLHFGNGTRLTVT.